These T cell receptor beta chains were read from a single sample in a study of blood T cell repertoires in COVID-19. Produced via immunoSEQ multiplex PCR; TCRdb's table is partial and in-frame only. The top ten clones hold 3.8% of a sample with 85,000 to 100,000 clones, about 85% of them seen once. Sample: peripheral blood. Every receptor here comes from a man in his 60s with acute or convalescent COVID-19. CDR3s include the opening cysteine and the closing phenylalanine or tryptophan. D genes are given only for firm matches. For some rows the clone size is stated as once, few or many, or as a class when expanded; others skip it.

TRBJ1-5,TRBD1,NA,TRBV19,TGTGCCAGTAGTGGGGACAGGGCCCAGCCCCAGCATTTT,CASSGDRAQPQHF
TRBJ2-7,TRBD2,NA,TRBV2,TGTGCCAGCAGTGAAGGGCTAGCGGGGGGGTACGAGCAGTACTTC,CASSEGLAGGYEQYF
TRBJ1-2,TRBD1,NA,TRBV9,TGTGCCAGCAGCGTTCCGGGACAGGTATATGGCTACACCTTC,CASSVPGQVYGYTF
TRBJ2-5,TRBD1,once,TRBV10-3,TGTGCCATCAGTGAGTCGACAGGGAGAGAGACCCAGTACTTC,CAISESTGRETQYF
TRBJ1-3,NA,NA,TRBV6-6,TGTGCCAGCAGCCCGAGGAGCTCTGGAAACACCATATATTTT,CASSPRSSGNTIYF
TRBJ2-1,NA,NA,TRBV13,TGTGCCAGCAGCTTAGGAGGTATAGGGGTCTTCTCCTACAATGAGCAGTTCTTC,CASSLGGIGVFSYNEQFF
TRBJ1-1,TRBD1,NA,TRBV11-2,TGTGCCAGCAGCGTAACCCAGACAGGGATTAGGACTGAAGCTTTCTTT,CASSVTQTGIRTEAFF
TRBJ1-1,NA,once,TRBV4-2,TGTGCCAGCAGCCGAGACAGGTTGGCTGAAGCTTTCTTT,CASSRDRLAEAFF
TRBJ1-4,NA,NA,TRBV5-5,TGTGCCAGCAGCGAGGGACTAAGAGGAGAAAAACTGTTTTTT,CASSEGLRGEKLFF
TRBJ2-3,TRBD1,NA,TRBV10-3,TGTGCCACCCTAGGACAGGGAATTGATACGCAGTATTTT,CATLGQGIDTQYF
TRBJ2-5,NA,once,TRBV2,TGTGCCAGCAGCGGTCCGGGACAAGTACAAGAGACCCAGTACTTC,CASSGPGQVQETQYF
TRBJ1-3,NA,NA,TRBV6-5,TGTGCCAGCAAGATCCGGGTTTTATCTGGAAACACCATATATTTT,CASKIRVLSGNTIYF
TRBJ1-2,NA,NA,TRBV24-1,TGTGCCACCAGTGGGCCACAGGGCGATGGCTACACCTTC,CATSGPQGDGYTF
TRBJ1-2,NA,NA,TRBV9,TGTGCCAGCAGCGTAGGGAGGGCTGGCTATGGCTACACCTTC,CASSVGRAGYGYTF
TRBJ1-5,TRBD1,NA,TRBV19,TGTGCCACCAGAAGGGGGACAGGGGAGACCTATAGCAATCAGCCCCAGCATTTT,CATRRGTGETYSNQPQHF
TRBJ2-5,TRBD2,once,TRBV29-1,TGCAGCGTTCTAGCGGGGGGGCGTGAGACCCAGTACTTC,CSVLAGGRETQYF
TRBJ1-1,NA,NA,TRBV12-3/TRBV12-4,TGTGCCAGCAGTTTTTCAGAGAACACTGAAGCTTTCTTT,CASSFSENTEAFF
TRBJ1-2,NA,NA,TRBV29-1,TGCAGCGTTGCACAGGGAGCCTATGGCTACACCTTC,CSVAQGAYGYTF
TRBJ2-3,NA,NA,TRBV2,TGTGCCAGCAGTGTTCGGGTTAGCACAGATACGCAGTATTTT,CASSVRVSTDTQYF
TRBJ1-1,NA,NA,TRBV7-8,TGTGCCAGCAGCTTAGGCAGGGGAGGGGGGAACACTGAAGCTTTCTTT,CASSLGRGGGNTEAFF
TRBJ1-1,TRBD1,NA,TRBV30,TGTGCCTGGAGTCCTACTCCCGTTACGACAGGGGGATCCACTGAAGCTTTCTTT,CAWSPTPVTTGGSTEAFF
TRBJ2-3,NA,NA,TRBV24-1,TGTGCCACCAGTGATGGCATCTCTAGCACAGATACGCAGTATTTT,CATSDGISSTDTQYF
TRBJ2-2,NA,NA,TRBV25-1,TGTGCCAGCATGGGCAGGGTAGACACCGGGGAGCTGTTTTTT,CASMGRVDTGELFF
TRBJ2-5,NA,NA,TRBV7-2,TGTGCCAGCAGCTTCGGGGGAAGAGAGACCCAGTACTTC,CASSFGGRETQYF
TRBJ2-7,TRBD2,NA,TRBV7-2,TGTGCCAGCAGGGCGGGTAGCGGGGGGTACGGCGAGCAGTACTTC,CASRAGSGGYGEQYF
TRBJ2-7,NA,NA,TRBV9,TGTGCCAGCAGCGCCCAGGACATGGGCGAGCAGTACTTC,CASSAQDMGEQYF
TRBJ2-7,TRBD2,NA,TRBV5-1,TGCGCCAGCAGCCCTACATCCCGGACTAGCGGGGGCTACGAGCAGTACTTC,CASSPTSRTSGGYEQYF
TRBJ2-7,NA,NA,TRBV7-2,TGTGCCAGCAGCTCCACAGGGCACGAGCAGTACTTC,CASSSTGHEQYF
TRBJ2-5,NA,once,TRBV7-8,TGTGCCAGCAGCTTATTAGGCGGGATCACAGAGACCCAGTACTTC,CASSLLGGITETQYF
TRBJ2-2,NA,NA,TRBV10-3,TGTGCCACCGTCAGGGCAAACACCGGGGAGCTGTTTTTT,CATVRANTGELFF
TRBJ2-1,TRBD1,NA,TRBV6-2/TRBV6-3,TGTGCCAGCAGTTACTCGAGGGGGCGTCTCAATGAGCAGTTCTTC,CASSYSRGRLNEQFF
TRBJ2-3,TRBD2,NA,TRBV2,TGTGCCAGGACTAGCGGGATAGCAGATACGCAGTATTTT,CARTSGIADTQYF
TRBJ1-6,TRBD1,NA,TRBV27,TGTGCCAGCAGGCCGGGACAGGGTTTTATCTATAATTCACCCCTCCACTTT,CASRPGQGFIYNSPLHF
TRBJ2-7,NA,NA,TRBV10-3,TGTGCCATCAGTGCGCGGGGACCCTACGAGCAGTACTTC,CAISARGPYEQYF
TRBJ1-1,NA,NA,TRBV5-1,TGCGCCAGCAGCTTGAGGTCCGGGTCGGGCACTGAAGCTTTCTTT,CASSLRSGSGTEAFF
TRBJ2-7,TRBD1,NA,TRBV6-2/TRBV6-3,TGTGCCAGCAGTTACTCGAGGGACAGCTTCAAAGAGCAGTACTTC,CASSYSRDSFKEQYF
TRBJ2-1,TRBD2,NA,TRBV6-4,TGTGCCAGCAGTGACTGGACTAGCGAAAACTACAATGAGCAGTTCTTC,CASSDWTSENYNEQFF
TRBJ2-7,NA,NA,TRBV6-5,TGTGCCAGCAGTTACTCGACGCAGACTTCCCTTTACGAGCAGTACTTC,CASSYSTQTSLYEQYF
TRBJ2-7,NA,NA,TRBV7-4,TGTGCCAGCAGGAAACAGAGCTACGAGCAGTACTTC,CASRKQSYEQYF
TRBJ1-5,NA,NA,TRBV30,TGTGCCTGGAGTCGGGGGGTCGGTCAGCCCCAGCATTTT,CAWSRGVGQPQHF
TRBJ2-3,TRBD2,NA,TRBV4-2,TGTGCCAGCAGCCAAGGGGACGGGGGGTCTGATACGCAGTATTTT,CASSQGDGGSDTQYF
TRBJ2-5,NA,once,TRBV7-2,TGTGCCAGCAGCGAACCGTGGGGGCCCAAAGAGACCCAGTACTTC,CASSEPWGPKETQYF
TRBJ2-1,TRBD2,NA,TRBV7-2,TGTGCCAGCAGCCCCGGGACTAGCGGGGGGGCAAGGTCCTACAATGAGCAGTTCTTC,CASSPGTSGGARSYNEQFF
TRBJ2-3,TRBD2,NA,TRBV24-1,TGTGCCACCAGTGATTGGTCTAGCGGGGATGTAACAGATACGCAGTATTTT,CATSDWSSGDVTDTQYF
TRBJ2-7,TRBD2,few,TRBV13,TGTGCCAGCAGCTCCGGACTAGCGGGGAGCTCCTACGAGCAGTACTTC,CASSSGLAGSSYEQYF
TRBJ1-4,NA,NA,TRBV7-3,TGTGCCAGCAGCTTAATGGCAGGGGAAAATGAAAAACTGTTTTTT,CASSLMAGENEKLFF
TRBJ2-5,NA,NA,TRBV29-1,TGCAGCGTTGTCCCCGGGGGCCAAGAGACCCAGTACTTC,CSVVPGGQETQYF
TRBJ1-2,TRBD1,NA,TRBV7-2,TGTGCCAGCAGCCCACTGAGTCCCGGGACAGGGATTGGCTACACCTTC,CASSPLSPGTGIGYTF
TRBJ1-2,NA,NA,TRBV6-5,TGTGCCAGCAGCAATCGGGGGGTGGGCTACACCTTC,CASSNRGVGYTF
TRBJ1-1,NA,NA,TRBV14,TGTGCCAGCGCGTGGGGCGGAAACACTGAAGCTTTCTTT,CASAWGGNTEAFF
TRBJ2-5,NA,NA,TRBV7-8,TGTGCCAGCATGTATTCGGGAGCCCAAGAGACCCAGTACTTC,CASMYSGAQETQYF